This TCR beta chain was identified during a study of blood T cell repertoires in COVID-19. Produced via immunoSEQ multiplex PCR; TCRdb's table is partial and in-frame only. Counted here are 270,000 or so clones, around nine tenths occurring once; the ten biggest clones make up roughly 0.96%. There are 17 residues in the CDR3. The ends lost 1 base at V and 2 bases at J; junction bases unmatched: 3. Per germline, CDR1 MGHRA and CDR2 YSYEKL. The sequence came from a woman in her 40s who had recovered from COVID-19. The chain combines TRBV4-1 with TRBJ2-1; the match to TRBD2 covers 12 bases. What was sequenced was peripheral blood. CDR3 DNA sequence: TGCGCCAGCAGCCAAGGACTAGCGGGAGCTGCCTACAATGAGCAGTTCTTC. Its translation: CASSQGLAGAAYNEQFF.